This T cell receptor beta chain was sequenced for a study of blood T cell repertoires in COVID-19. The V end was cut by 8 bases, the J end by 1 base, with 15 bases between. The CDR3 loop spans 14 amino acids. Germline loops: CDR1 ENHRY, CDR2 SYGVKD. This clone was seen a handful of times. Assay: immunoSEQ multiplex PCR; the TCRdb copy retains only in-frame clones and omits some. The sample carries 130,000 to 150,000 clones, around 85% recorded once. Sample: PBMCs or T cells enriched from blood (not recorded which). The source of this sequence is a man aged 45-60 years who had recovered from COVID-19. The chain uses TRBV10-3 and TRBJ2-7, with D perhaps matching TRBD1 (6 bases). Here the CDR3 DNA reads TGTGCCATCGGGGTAGGAACAGGGTCCTACGAGCAGTACTTC. Protein: CAIGVGTGSYEQYF.